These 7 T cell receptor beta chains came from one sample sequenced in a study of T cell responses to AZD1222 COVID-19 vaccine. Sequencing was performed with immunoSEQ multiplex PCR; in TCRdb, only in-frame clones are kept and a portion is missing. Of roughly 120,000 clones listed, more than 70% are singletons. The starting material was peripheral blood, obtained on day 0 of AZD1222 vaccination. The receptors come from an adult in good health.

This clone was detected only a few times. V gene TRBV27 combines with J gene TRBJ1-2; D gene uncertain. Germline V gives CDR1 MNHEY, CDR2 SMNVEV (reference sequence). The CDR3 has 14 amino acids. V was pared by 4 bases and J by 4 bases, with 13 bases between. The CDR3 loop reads CASSSNTESYGYTF. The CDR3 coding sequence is TGTGCCAGCAGTTCAAATACAGAATCCTATGGCTACACCTTC.

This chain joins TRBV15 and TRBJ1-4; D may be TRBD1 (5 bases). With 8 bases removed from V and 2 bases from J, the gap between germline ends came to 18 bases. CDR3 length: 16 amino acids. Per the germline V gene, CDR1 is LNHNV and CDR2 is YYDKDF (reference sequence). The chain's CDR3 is CATLGPDRATNEKLFF. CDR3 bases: TGTGCCACCCTGGGGCCAGATAGGGCGACTAATGAAAAACTGTTTTTT.

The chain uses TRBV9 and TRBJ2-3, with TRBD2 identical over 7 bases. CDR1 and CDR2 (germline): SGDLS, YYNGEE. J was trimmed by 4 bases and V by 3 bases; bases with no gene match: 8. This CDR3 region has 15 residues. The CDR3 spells CASSAEGGRADTQYF. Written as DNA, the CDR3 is TGTGCCAGCAGCGCGGAGGGAGGGCGGGCAGATACGCAGTATTTT.

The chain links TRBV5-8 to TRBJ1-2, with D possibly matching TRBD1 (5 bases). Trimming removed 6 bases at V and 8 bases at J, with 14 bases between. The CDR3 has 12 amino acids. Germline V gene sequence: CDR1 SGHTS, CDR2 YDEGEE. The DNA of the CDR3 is TGTGCCAGCACCCAGGGCAGATACGGCTACACCTTC. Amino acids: CASTQGRYGYTF.

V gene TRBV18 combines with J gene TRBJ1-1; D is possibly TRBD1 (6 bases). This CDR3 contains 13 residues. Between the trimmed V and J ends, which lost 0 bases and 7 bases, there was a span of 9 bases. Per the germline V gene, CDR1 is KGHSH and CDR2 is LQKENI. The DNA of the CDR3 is TGTGCCAGCTCACCACCGATGGACAGTGAAGCTTTCTTT. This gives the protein CASSPPMDSEAFF.

CDR3 coding DNA: TGTGCCAGCAGTCAGGGGAGGGACAGTGACTACGAGCAGTACTTC. It specifies CASSQGRDSDYEQYF. The V and J genes are TRBV6-6 and TRBJ2-7; either TRBD1 or TRBD2 may supply D (7 bases each). CDR1 and CDR2 (germline): MNHNY, SVGAGI (reference sequence). The CDR3 is 15 residues long. Trimming shortened V by 5 bases and J by 3 bases, and 17 bases separated the two germline ends.

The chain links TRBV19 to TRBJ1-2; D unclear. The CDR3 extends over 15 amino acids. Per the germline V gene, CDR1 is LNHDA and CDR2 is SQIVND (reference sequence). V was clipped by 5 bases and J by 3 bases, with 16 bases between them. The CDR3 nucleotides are TGTGCCAGTAGTTCCACGACCAAGATGGACTATGGCTACACCTTC. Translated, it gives CASSSTTKMDYGYTF.